The 21 T cell receptor beta chains below come from one sample, sequenced in a study of blood T cell repertoires in COVID-19. Libraries were prepared by immunoSEQ multiplex PCR; TCRdb keeps only in-frame clonotypes and omits some of them. The sample lists about 150,000 clones, around 80% occurring once. Sequencing was done on a sample of PBMCs or T cells enriched from blood (not recorded which). Every receptor here comes from a man over 45 who had recovered from COVID-19.

This chain links TRBV27 with TRBJ1-2, with TRBD1 matching 10 bases. The germline V gene encodes CDR1 MNHEY and CDR2 SMNVEV (reference sequence). V lost 8 bases and J lost 4; bases outside the gene matches: 10. The CDR3 is 15 residues long. Written as DNA, the CDR3 is TGTGCCAGCTGGAAACCGGGACAGGGGATCTATGGCTACACCTTC. Translation gives CASWKPGQGIYGYTF.

The CDR3 bases are TGTGCCAGCAGTTACTTGGGACAGGGGATCTATAGCAATCAGCCCCAGCATTTT. Amino acids: CASSYLGQGIYSNQPQHF. The chain carries TRBV6-2 or TRBV6-3 and TRBJ1-5, with 10 bases matching TRBD1. J lost 0 bases, V lost 1 base, and 6 bases had no gene match. This CDR3 is built from 18 residues. The V gene's germline CDR1 is MNHEY and CDR2 SVGEGT.

The genes are TRBV19 and TRBJ2-5; 13 bases agree with TRBD2. The CDR3 has 17 amino acids. CDR1 is LNHDA, CDR2 SQIVND, per germline (reference sequence). V was pared by 5 bases and J by 2 bases, with 8 bases of the junction left unmatched. The CDR3 region is CASSPRLAGGPQETQYF. The CDR3 DNA sequence: TGTGCCAGTAGTCCCCGACTAGCGGGGGGCCCTCAAGAGACCCAGTACTTC.

The chain has TRBV24-1 and TRBJ2-2; 9 nucleotides agree with TRBD2. The CDR3 is 16 amino acids. Germline V lookup: CDR1 KGHDR, CDR2 SFDVKD. The V segment lost 5 bases and the J segment 2 bases; nucleotides outside the gene matches: 5. CDR3 sequence (DNA): TGTGCCACCAGTGCGCCTAGCGGGGAAAACACCGGGGAGCTGTTTTTT. Encoded protein: CATSAPSGENTGELFF.

This clone showed up just once. The genes are TRBV5-5 and TRBJ2-7; 8 bases line up with TRBD1. The CDR3 extends over 16 amino acids. Germline trimming cut 4 bases from V and 0 bases from J; bases unmatched to any gene: 9. Germline CDR1 reads SGHKS; CDR2 reads YYEKEE (reference sequence). The CDR3 DNA reads as TGTGCCAGCAGCGTGGTGGGGACAGGAAACTCCTACGAGCAGTACTTC. Protein sequence: CASSVVGTGNSYEQYF. The full variable domain, with the rest looked up from reference TRBV5-5 and TRBJ2-7, is DAGVTQSPTHLIKTRGQQVTLRCSPISGHKSVSWYQQVLGQGPQFIFQYYEKEERGRGNFPDRFSARQFPNYSSELNVNALLLGDSALYLCASSVVGTGNSYEQYFGPGTRLTVT.

V is TRBV6-5 and J is TRBJ1-2, with 8 bases identical to TRBD1. Germline V gene data show CDR1 as MNHEY and CDR2 as SVGAGI. The trim removed 3 bases at V and 7 bases at J, leaving 13 bases unmatched. This CDR3 has 16 amino acids. The CDR3 is CASSYIGQGPEGGYTF. CDR3 sequence (DNA): TGTGCCAGCAGTTATATCGGACAGGGCCCAGAAGGTGGCTACACCTTC.

The gene calls are TRBV12-5 and TRBJ2-7, with D perhaps TRBD1 (6 bases). Germline V gene lookup returns CDR1 LGHNT and CDR2 FRNRAP. The CDR3 is 11 amino acids. Trimming removed 8 bases at V and 7 bases at J, with 12 bases between. DNA of the CDR3: TGTGCTAGTACAGGGTTGTTGGAGCAGTACTTC. It specifies CASTGLLEQYF.

Here the CDR3 DNA reads TGTGCCAGCAGCTTAGCTACGGGGGGCGGAGATACGCAGTATTTT. Protein sequence: CASSLATGGGDTQYF. The chain joins TRBV7-9 to TRBJ2-3, with TRBD2 as a possible D gene (7 bases). Germline V gene data show CDR1 as SEHNR and CDR2 as FQNEAQ (reference sequence). Trimming pared 0 bases from V and 5 bases from J, leaving 12 bases between. The CDR3 consists of 15 residues.

CDR3 DNA sequence: TGTGCCAGCAGCGCACCCCGGGACACTTATAACCCTAACTATGGCTACACCTTC. This translates into CASSAPRDTYNPNYGYTF. The chain has TRBV9 and TRBJ1-2, with D perhaps TRBD1 (6 bases). V lost 3 bases, J lost 0 bases, and 21 bases lay in between. CDR1 is SGDLS and CDR2 is YYNGEE in the germline V gene. This CDR3 region has 18 residues. The full variable domain, rest sourced from reference TRBV9 and TRBJ1-2, is DSGVTQTPKHLITATGQRVTLRCSPRSGDLSVYWYQQSLDQGLQFLIQYYNGEERAKGNILERFSAQQFPDLHSELNLSSLELGDSALYFCASSAPRDTYNPNYGYTFGSGTRLTVV.

V gene TRBV18 combines with J gene TRBJ2-3, with 9 positions matching TRBD2. This CDR3 has 17 residues. Per germline, CDR1 KGHSH and CDR2 LQKENI. V gave up 1 base and J gave up 1 base; unmatched junction bases: 6. The DNA for the CDR3 is TGTGCCAGCTCACCACAAGGGCTAGCGGGGCGCACAGATACGCAGTATTTT. This codes for CASSPQGLAGRTDTQYF.

This rearrangement joins TRBV7-2 to TRBJ2-1; a weak D match, TRBD1 (5 bases). The CDR3 loop spans 14 amino acids. V gave up 1 base and J gave up 6 bases, with 10 bases separating them. Germline CDR1 reads SGHTA; CDR2 reads FQGNSA. CDR3 bases: TGTGCCAGCAGCTTAGACGTCAGGGTCAATGAGCAGTTCTTC. It translates to CASSLDVRVNEQFF. The full variable domain, with the rest looked up from reference TRBV7-2 and TRBJ2-1, is GAGVSQSPSNKVTEKGKDVELRCDPISGHTALYWYRQSLGQGLEFLIYFQGNSAPDKSGLPSDRFSAERTGGSVSTLTIQRTQQEDSAVYLCASSLDVRVNEQFFGPGTRLTVL.

Points on this clone: This same CDR3 is encoded by further DNA sequences in the sample. This rearrangement joins TRBV19 to TRBJ2-6; D gene unclear. The CDR3 contains 13 residues. The germline CDR1 and CDR2 sequences are LNHDA and SQIVND (reference sequence). Trimming left V 5 bases short and J 1 base short, with 3 bases between. The CDR3 is CASSLSGANVLTF. CDR3 coding DNA: TGTGCCAGTAGTCTGTCTGGGGCCAACGTCCTGACTTTC.

The chain joins TRBV19 to TRBJ1-6, with a weak D call TRBD1 (5 bases). The V end lost 9 bases, the J end lost 0 bases, and 12 bases lay between the germline ends. CDR1 is LNHDA and CDR2 is SQIVND in the germline V gene (reference sequence). This CDR3 has 15 amino acids. CDR3 bases: TGTGCCAGCCAATGGGGGGGCTCCTATAATTCACCCCTCCACTTT. Protein product: CASQWGGSYNSPLHF.

The rearrangement links TRBV24-1 to TRBJ1-2; TRBD1 matches 9 bases. V lost 2 bases and J lost 9; bases outside the gene matches: 3. The CDR3 extends over 13 amino acids. Germline CDR1 is KGHDR and CDR2 is SFDVKD. CDR3 in DNA: TGTGCCACCAGTGATTCCGGGACAGGGCGCTACACCTTC. Its protein is CATSDSGTGRYTF.

V gene TRBV5-5 combines with J gene TRBJ1-2, with a tentative D call TRBD1 (5 bases). Trimming removed 0 bases at V and 4 bases at J, with 13 bases between. The germline CDR1 and CDR2 sequences are SGHKS and YYEKEE (reference sequence). The CDR3 has 15 residues. CDR3 nucleotide sequence: TGTGCCAGCAGCTTGGCCGGGGACGGGGGCTATGGCTACACCTTC. Translated, it gives CASSLAGDGGYGYTF.

The chain carries TRBV11-1 and TRBJ2-5; D is ambiguous. V was trimmed by 5 bases and J by 5 bases, leaving 12 bases between them. Germline V gene data show CDR1 as SGHAT and CDR2 as FQDESV (reference sequence). CDR3 size: 13 residues. Written as DNA, the CDR3 is TGTGCCAGCAGCCAACGACTGGAGGAGACCCAGTACTTC. This gives the protein CASSQRLEETQYF.

The chain carries TRBV5-1 and TRBJ2-3; D might be TRBD2 (5 bases). The CDR3 is 15 amino acids. The ends were cut back, 0 bases at V and 0 bases at J, with 8 bases in the middle. CDR1 and CDR2 (germline): SGHRS, YFSETQ. This chain's CDR3 is CASSLVGGSTDTQYF. DNA for the CDR3: TGCGCCAGCAGCTTGGTTGGCGGGAGCACAGATACGCAGTATTTT. Full variable domain (remainder filled in from reference TRBV5-1 and TRBJ2-3): KAGVTQTPRYLIKTRGQQVTLSCSPISGHRSVSWYQQTPGQGLQFLFEYFSETQRNKGNFPGRFSGRQFSNSRSEMNVSTLELGDSALYLCASSLVGGSTDTQYFGPGTRLTVL.

In regard to this clone: Other DNA sequences in this sample translate to the same CDR3. The rearrangement uses TRBV5-1 and TRBJ2-5; TRBD2 matches 16 bases. Germline CDR1 is SGHRS and CDR2 is YFSETQ. This CDR3 comprises 17 residues. J lost 5 bases, V lost 4 bases, and 8 bases had no gene match. The CDR3 here is CASSLPGLAGGRETQYF. CDR3 sequence (DNA): TGCGCCAGCAGCCTCCCGGGACTAGCGGGGGGGCGGGAGACCCAGTACTTC.

This clone was observed once. The gene calls are TRBV19 and TRBJ2-7; D is perhaps TRBD2 (5 bases). CDR1 and CDR2 (germline): LNHDA, SQIVND (reference sequence). The CDR3 loop spans 15 amino acids. V dropped 1 base and J dropped 0 bases, with 10 bases sitting between them. The CDR3: CASSIATGSSYEQYF. CDR3 nucleotides: TGTGCCAGTAGTATAGCGACGGGGAGCTCCTACGAGCAGTACTTC.

This clone was seen ten or more times. This chain joins TRBV6-7 and TRBJ2-3; 9 positions agree with TRBD2. TRBV6-7 is placed among ORFs of uncertain function. V lost 6 bases to trimming and J lost 5 bases; unmatched junction nucleotides: 21. The CDR3 is 19 amino acids. Written as DNA, the CDR3 is TGTGCCAGCAGAGAGAGAGGGTCGGCCGGGACTAGCTTCGGAGATACGCAGTATTTT. It codes for CASRERGSAGTSFGDTQYF.

This clone has only a few counts. The V and J genes are TRBV7-3 and TRBJ1-1, with a tentative D call TRBD1 (5 bases). Trimming stripped 5 bases from V and 1 base from J, with 11 bases between. This CDR3 spans 14 amino acids. Germline assignment: CDR1 SGHTA and CDR2 FQGTGA. This CDR3 is CASSRWGGNTEAFF. In nucleotides, the CDR3 is TGTGCCAGCAGCCGCTGGGGCGGGAACACTGAAGCTTTCTTT.